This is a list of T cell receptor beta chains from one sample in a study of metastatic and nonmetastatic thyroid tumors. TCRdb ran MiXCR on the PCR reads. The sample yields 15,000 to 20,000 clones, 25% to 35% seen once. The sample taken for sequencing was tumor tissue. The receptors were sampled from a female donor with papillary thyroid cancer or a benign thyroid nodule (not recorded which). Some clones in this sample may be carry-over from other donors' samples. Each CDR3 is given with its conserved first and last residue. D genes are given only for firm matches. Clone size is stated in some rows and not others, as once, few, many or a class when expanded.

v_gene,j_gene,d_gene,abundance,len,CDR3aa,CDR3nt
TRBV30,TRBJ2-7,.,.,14,CAWSVLDGFYEQYF,TGTGCCTGGAGTGTACTCGACGGGTTCTACGAGCAGTACTTC
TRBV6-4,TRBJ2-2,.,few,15,CASSDSSGKGTELFF,TGTGCCAGCAGTGACTCGAGTGGAAAGGGAACGGAGCTGTTTTTT
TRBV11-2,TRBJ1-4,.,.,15,CASSLNGVPNEKLFF,TGTGCCAGCAGCCTAAACGGGGTTCCTAATGAAAAACTGTTTTTT
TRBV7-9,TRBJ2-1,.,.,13,CASSYDIHNEQFF,TGTGCCAGCAGCTACGACATCCACAATGAGCAGTTCTTC
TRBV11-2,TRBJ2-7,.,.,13,CASSFNVGNEQYF,TGTGCCAGCAGCTTTAATGTGGGGAACGAGCAGTACTTC
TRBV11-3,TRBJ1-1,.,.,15,CASSLAPGARTEAFF,TGTGCCAGCAGCTTAGCTCCGGGGGCGCGGACTGAAGCTTTCTTT
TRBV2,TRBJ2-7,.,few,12,CASSPQGYEQYF,TGTGCCAGCAGTCCACAGGGTTACGAGCAGTACTTC
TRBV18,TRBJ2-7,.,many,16,CASSPRSGDFTYEQYF,TGTGCCAGCTCACCACGTTCGGGGGACTTCACCTACGAGCAGTACTTC
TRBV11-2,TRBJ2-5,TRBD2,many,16,CASSLGTSGGQETQYF,TGTGCCAGCAGCCTGGGGACTAGCGGGGGCCAAGAGACCCAGTACTTC
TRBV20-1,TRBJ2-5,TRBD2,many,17,CSARPGLAGGPRETQYF,TGCAGTGCTAGACCAGGACTAGCGGGAGGGCCCAGAGAGACCCAGTACTTC
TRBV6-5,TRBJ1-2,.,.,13,CASSYDGVYGYTF,TGTGCCAGCAGTTACGACGGGGTCTATGGCTACACCTTC
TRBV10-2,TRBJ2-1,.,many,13,CASSGRSYNEQFF,TGCGCCAGCAGCGGGAGATCCTACAATGAGCAGTTCTTC